This T cell receptor beta chain was identified in a study of CD8 T cells in Susac syndrome. There are 17 residues in the CDR3. With V trimmed by 0 bases and J by 4 bases, 7 bases remained unmatched. Germline V lookup: CDR1 LGHNA, CDR2 YSLEER. TCR beta sequencing was performed on blood CD8+ and CD4+ T cells. Reverse transcription of roughly 0.5 to 1 ug RNA was carried out with random hexamers. A single record per CDR3 protein comes from TCRdb applying MiXCR to the immunoSEQ multiplex PCR reads. The sample carries tens of thousands of distinct CDR3 sequences, 85% to 95% recorded once. The rearrangement joins TRBV4-3 to TRBJ2-1; 9 bases line up with TRBD2. Sequencing was performed on CD8+ T cells from PBMCs. The TCR was taken from a human donor with Susac syndrome. CDR3 bases: TGCGCCAGCAGCCAAGATATGACTAGCGGAACTTACAATGAGCAGTTCTTC. Amino acids: CASSQDMTSGTYNEQFF.